Below, 20 T cell receptor beta chains from the same sample are listed, as sequenced in a study of blood T cell repertoires in COVID-19. Sequencing was performed with immunoSEQ multiplex PCR; in TCRdb, only in-frame clones are kept and a portion is missing. The sample has some 130,000 clones; around 73% are singletons. Sequenced input: peripheral blood. Source of these receptors: a man aged 55-75 years who had recovered from COVID-19.

The chain joins TRBV4-2 to TRBJ2-7; possibly TRBD1 for D (5 bases). CDR3 length: 12 residues. CDR1 and CDR2 (germline): LGHNA, YNFKEQ. The V end was cut by 3 bases, the J end by 3 bases, with 6 bases between. The CDR3 DNA reads as TGTGCCAGCAGCCAGGACATCTACGAGCAGTACTTC. Protein sequence: CASSQDIYEQYF.

This clone has just a few counts. The J gene is TRBJ1-5, the V gene TRBV6-1; the D gene is possibly TRBD1 (5 bases). The V end was cut by 2 bases, the J end by 5 bases, with 16 bases between. Germline-derived CDR1 and CDR2 are MNHNS and SASEGT. This CDR3 region has 16 residues. CDR3 region: CASSEHFRDSHQPQHF. CDR3 coding DNA: TGTGCCAGCAGTGAACACTTCCGGGACTCACATCAGCCCCAGCATTTT.

The chain joins TRBV2 to TRBJ2-3; 7 bases map to TRBD1. The CDR3 totals 13 residues. Germline values: CDR1 SNHLY, CDR2 FYNNEI. J gave up 3 bases and V 6 bases, and 3 bases lay outside the gene matches. The CDR3 is CASRLQGTDTQYF. The CDR3 DNA is TGTGCCAGCAGGCTACAGGGGACAGATACGCAGTATTTT.

The gene calls are TRBV19 and TRBJ1-1; D might be TRBD1 (6 bases). The CDR3 spans 15 residues. V lost 7 bases, J lost 1 base, and 16 bases lay in between. CDR1 and CDR2 from the germline V gene are LNHDA and SQIVND (reference sequence). CDR3 nucleotides: TGTGCCAGTACTTCTCATGGGACATCGAACACTGAAGCTTTCTTT. Its protein product is CASTSHGTSNTEAFF.

The chain carries TRBV28 and TRBJ1-6; a possible D gene is TRBD1 (5 bases). The CDR3 has 14 amino acids. From germline, CDR1 is MDHEN and CDR2 SYDVKM. Trimming removed 6 bases from V and 3 bases from J, with 9 bases in between. The CDR3 DNA sequence: TGTGCCAGCAGGGGGCAGGACTATAATTCACCCCTCCACTTT. This encodes CASRGQDYNSPLHF. Complete variable domain (other parts from reference TRBV28 and TRBJ1-6): DVKVTQSSRYLVKRTGEKVFLECVQDMDHENMFWYRQDPGLGLRLIYFSYDVKMKEKGDIPEGYSVSREKKERFSLILESASTNQTSMYLCASRGQDYNSPLHFGNGTRLTVT.

DNA of the CDR3: TGTGCCAGCAGCTTAATAGCAGTCAATGAGCAGTTCTTC. Its protein product is CASSLIAVNEQFF. The J gene is TRBJ2-1, the V gene TRBV7-2; D call uncertain. This CDR3 is 13 amino acids long. Germline V gives CDR1 SGHTA, CDR2 FQGNSA. V dropped 2 bases and J dropped 6 bases, with 8 bases sitting between them.

In DNA form, the CDR3 reads TGTGCCAGCAGCTTGGACAGATATGGCTACACCTTC. Amino acids: CASSLDRYGYTF. The V gene is TRBV5-5, the J gene TRBJ1-2, with D uncertain. Trimming shortened V by 0 bases and J by 5 bases, and 5 bases separated the two germline ends. Per germline, CDR1 SGHKS and CDR2 YYEKEE (reference sequence). The CDR3 runs to 12 residues.

V gene TRBV2 combines with J gene TRBJ1-5, with TRBD1 as a possible D gene (6 bases). V lost 6 bases and J lost 7, with 13 bases in between. CDR1 is SNHLY and CDR2 is FYNNEI in the germline V gene. CDR3 length: 13 amino acids. CDR3 sequence (DNA): TGTGCCAGCAGCGATACAGGGCGGCAGCCCCAGCATTTT. Amino acids: CASSDTGRQPQHF.

J is TRBJ2-1 and V is TRBV19; 8 nucleotides match TRBD2. CDR3 length: 15 amino acids. Germline CDR1 is LNHDA and CDR2 is SQIVND (reference sequence). J was trimmed by 9 bases and V by 3 bases; bases with no gene match: 10. CDR3 region: CASSIEGLGVGEQFF. CDR3 bases: TGTGCCAGTAGTATCGAGGGACTAGGGGTCGGTGAGCAGTTCTTC.

This clone was seen a few times. This chain joins TRBV25-1 and TRBJ2-2, with 7 bases lining up with TRBD2. V dropped 6 bases and J dropped 7; count of bases not matched to a gene: 8. Germline V gene sequence: CDR1 MGHDK, CDR2 SYGVNS. This CDR3 spans 14 amino acids. The CDR3 is CASRPGTNNGELFF. CDR3 sequence (DNA): TGTGCCAGCAGGCCCGGGACTAATAACGGGGAGCTGTTTTTT.

CDR3 loop: CASSLNPSGGANEQFF. CDR3 nucleotide sequence: TGTGCCAGCAGCTTAAATCCAAGCGGGGGGGCGAATGAGCAGTTCTTC. This rearrangement joins TRBV11-2 to TRBJ2-1; TRBD2 matches 10 bases. The CDR3 spans 16 residues. The V and J ends lost 2 bases and 7 bases, in that order; junction bases with no gene match: 8. CDR1 and CDR2 (germline): SGHAT, FQNNGV.

The genes are TRBV19 and TRBJ1-2; 8 nucleotides line up with TRBD1. Germline trimming cut 10 bases from V and 2 bases from J; bases unmatched to any gene: 6. This CDR3 has 13 amino acids. Looked up from germline, CDR1 is LNHDA and CDR2 is SQIVND (reference sequence). The CDR3 coding sequence is TGTGCCACCCGGACAGGGTGGAACTATGGCTACACCTTC. Protein product: CATRTGWNYGYTF.

The CDR3 coding sequence is TGTGCCAGCAGCTTAAACAGGGTTGACACTGAAGCTTTCTTT. As protein: CASSLNRVDTEAFF. The chain joins TRBV7-3 to TRBJ1-1; possibly TRBD1 for D (6 bases). CDR3 size: 14 residues. With 1 base removed from V and 3 bases from J, the gap between germline ends came to 9 bases. In germline, CDR1 is SGHTA, CDR2 FQGTGA.

The rearrangement uses TRBV7-2 and TRBJ2-2; D remains ambiguous. The V gene's germline CDR1 is SGHTA and CDR2 FQGNSA. The V and J ends lost 1 base and 0 bases respectively, with 9 bases between them. This CDR3 contains 16 residues. The CDR3 nucleotides are TGTGCCAGCAGCTTAGGTTACAGCCCGAACACCGGGGAGCTGTTTTTT. This gives the protein CASSLGYSPNTGELFF.

This clone was detected once. The CDR3 DNA reads TGTGCCACCAGCAGAGACGAAGGACAGCTCGCTCTCGGCTACACCTTC. Residues: CATSRDEGQLALGYTF. This chain joins TRBV15 and TRBJ1-2, with D perhaps matching TRBD1 (6 bases). The germline V gene has CDR1 LNHNV and CDR2 YYDKDF (reference sequence). This CDR3 is 16 amino acids long. V was pared by 0 bases and J by 8 bases, with 19 bases between.

The V gene is TRBV28, the J gene TRBJ2-3, with 7 nucleotides matching TRBD1. CDR3 length equals 16 residues. V shed 6 bases and J 8 bases; nucleotides not matched to a gene: 17. CDR1 is MDHEN, CDR2 SYDVKM, per germline. The CDR3 reads CASRNSGQLKRGTQYF. The CDR3 DNA reads TGTGCCAGCAGAAATTCGGGACAGTTAAAACGTGGTACGCAGTATTTT.

The chain employs TRBV6-5 and TRBJ2-7; D gene unclear. In germline, CDR1 is MNHEY, CDR2 SVGAGI. This CDR3 has 11 amino acids. V was clipped by 6 bases and J by 3 bases, with 6 bases between them. Here the CDR3 DNA reads TGTGCCAGCAGCGACAACTACGAGCAGTACTTC. It translates to CASSDNYEQYF.

A few counts support this clone. The chain has TRBV15 and TRBJ2-7; D is possibly TRBD2 (5 bases). The CDR3 spans 13 residues. Trimming took 0 bases from V and 3 from J, leaving 6 bases between them. Germline-derived CDR1 and CDR2 are LNHNV and YYDKDF (reference sequence). The CDR3 region has the DNA TGTGCCACCAGCAGAGATGCGGGCTACGAGCAGTACTTC. As protein: CATSRDAGYEQYF.

This rearrangement joins TRBV27 to TRBJ1-1; TRBD1 agrees at 10 bases. The CDR3 sequence is 13 residues long. V dropped 7 bases and J dropped 7; count of bases not matched to a gene: 6. The germline CDR1 and CDR2 sequences are MNHEY and SMNVEV (reference sequence). The CDR3 protein is CASTLGQGGEAFF. Here the CDR3 DNA reads TGTGCCAGCACCCTCGGACAGGGGGGTGAAGCTTTCTTT.

The chain recombines TRBV28 with TRBJ1-2, with a tentative D call TRBD1 (5 bases). Germline V gene data show CDR1 as MDHEN and CDR2 as SYDVKM. This CDR3 is 13 amino acids long. Trimming stripped 9 bases from V and 6 bases from J, with 17 bases between. CDR3 DNA sequence: TGTGCCAGTCGGCGGGGGTCCGAGGATGGCTACACCTTC. This translates into CASRRGSEDGYTF.